The clone carrying this TCR beta chain was observed at least ten times. The TCR beta library used iRepertoire HTBI primers with Arm-PCR amplification of CDR3. TCRdb processed the multiplex PCR reads anew with MiXCR; each CDR3 protein has one entry. The sample lists hundreds of thousands of distinct CDR3 sequences, 15% to 20% occurring once. The data originate from a study of regulatory T cells in long-lasting Graves disease. This CDR3 has 16 residues. Trimming pared 7 bases from V and 5 bases from J, leaving 18 bases between. Germline CDR1 reads LNHDA; CDR2 reads SQIVND (reference sequence). Noted time point: newly diagnosed GD, antithyroid drugs for less than 3 months. The TCR library was made from RNA extracted from PBMCs. The same data also went into a second study, on T cells in Graves' hyperthyroidism and ophthalmopathy.

The TCR was taken from a middle-aged woman with Graves disease. This chain joins TRBV19 and TRBJ1-6; the D gene is possibly TRBD1 (6 bases). Here the sequenced sample was peripheral blood mononuclear cells (PBMCs), taken at new diagnosis, from a patient treated with antithyroid drugs. This chain's CDR3 is CASIESGTHHNSPLHF. CDR3 DNA: TGTGCCAGTATTGAATCCGGGACACATCATAATTCACCCCTCCACTTT.